This is a list of T cell receptor beta chains from one sample in a study of cytomegalovirus exposure and HLA in healthy donors. Using immunoSEQ multiplex PCR, the repertoire was profiled, and TCRdb retains in-frame clones only, with some absent. Of 100,000 to 150,000 clones in the sample, 70% to 85% were seen once. What was sequenced was PBMCs. These receptors came from a boy aged 5-17 years in good health and CMV-seronegative. Each CDR3 is given with its conserved first and last residue. The D gene is left open where the match is weak. Rows may omit the clone size; those that give it use once, few, many or a size class.

d_call,j_call,v_call,clone_size,cdr3_aa,cdr3_nt
TRBD2,TRBJ2-5,TRBV11-3,NA,CASSFGLADQETQYF,TGTGCCAGCAGCTTTGGGCTAGCGGACCAAGAGACCCAGTACTTC
NA,TRBJ1-5,TRBV9,NA,CASSVDPVPNQPQHF,TGTGCCAGCAGCGTAGATCCGGTGCCGAATCAGCCCCAGCATTTT
NA,TRBJ2-7,TRBV23-1,NA,CASSPHRRRPAAGKDEQYF,TGCGCCAGCAGTCCCCACCGACGGCGGCCTGCGGCGGGAAAGGACGAGCAGTACTTC
TRBD1,TRBJ1-1,TRBV2,NA,CASRLGQGNTEAFF,TGTGCCAGCAGACTCGGACAGGGCAACACTGAAGCTTTCTTT
NA,TRBJ2-7,TRBV7-9,NA,CASSGEEEWGYEQYF,TGTGCCAGCAGCGGAGAGGAGGAATGGGGCTACGAGCAGTACTTC
NA,TRBJ2-7,TRBV5-6,NA,CASSLGSLLSYEQYF,TGTGCCAGCAGCTTGGGCTCCCTACTCTCCTACGAGCAGTACTTC
TRBD1,TRBJ1-5,TRBV15,NA,CATSNYAGTGNQPQHF,TGTGCCACCAGCAACTACGCCGGGACAGGCAATCAGCCCCAGCATTTT
NA,TRBJ1-1,TRBV30,NA,CAWGGETEAFF,TGTGCCTGGGGAGGGGAAACTGAAGCTTTCTTT
NA,TRBJ1-5,TRBV6-1,NA,CASRGAGAQPQHF,TGTGCCAGCAGGGGTGCTGGGGCCCAGCCCCAGCATTTT
NA,TRBJ2-1,TRBV6-5,NA,CASSWTGNNEQFF,TGTGCCAGCAGTTGGACTGGAAACAATGAGCAGTTCTTC
NA,TRBJ1-2,TRBV12-5,NA,CASGLYTYGYTF,TGTGCTAGTGGTTTGTACACCTATGGCTACACCTTC
TRBD1,TRBJ1-4,TRBV13,NA,CASSHGQGASTNEKLFF,TGTGCCAGCAGCCACGGACAGGGGGCCTCAACTAATGAAAAACTGTTTTTT
NA,TRBJ2-5,TRBV15,NA,CATSRELSQETQYF,TGTGCCACCAGCAGAGAGCTTAGCCAAGAGACCCAGTACTTC
NA,TRBJ1-2,TRBV7-2,NA,CASSSDRVYGYTF,TGTGCCAGCAGCTCGGACAGAGTCTATGGCTACACCTTC
TRBD2,TRBJ2-7,TRBV5-1,NA,CASSLLGTSAYEQYF,TGCGCCAGCAGCTTGTTGGGGACTAGCGCATACGAGCAGTACTTC
NA,TRBJ1-1,TRBV27,NA,CASSDIPSGTEAFF,TGTGCCAGCAGTGACATCCCTTCCGGCACTGAAGCTTTCTTT
TRBD1,TRBJ1-5,TRBV5-6,NA,CASSGGQGPQHF,TGTGCCAGCAGCGGCGGACAGGGACCCCAGCATTTT
TRBD2,TRBJ2-1,TRBV11-2,NA,CASSTTSGSGNEQFF,TGTGCCAGCAGCACTACTAGCGGGAGCGGAAATGAGCAGTTCTTC
TRBD1,TRBJ2-3,TRBV5-6,once,CASSSGQGTDTQYF,TGTGCCAGCAGCTCCGGACAGGGCACAGATACGCAGTATTTT
TRBD2,TRBJ2-7,TRBV4-2,NA,CASSQDPLAGVFEQYF,TGTGCCAGCAGCCAAGATCCCCTAGCGGGAGTTTTCGAGCAGTACTTC
TRBD2,TRBJ2-5,TRBV6-5,NA,CASSYLAGPRGETQYF,TGTGCCAGCAGTTATTTAGCGGGACCGAGGGGGGAGACCCAGTACTTC
NA,TRBJ1-2,TRBV14,NA,CASSQATGWGGYTF,TGTGCCAGCAGCCAAGCCACAGGTTGGGGTGGCTACACCTTC
TRBD1,TRBJ2-2,TRBV4-2,NA,CASSQGQGQAGELFF,TGTGCCAGCAGCCAAGGCCAGGGACAGGCCGGGGAGCTGTTTTTT
TRBD2,TRBJ2-7,TRBV5-5,few,CASSVSSGTYEQYF,TGTGCCAGCAGCGTATCTAGCGGAACCTACGAGCAGTACTTC
NA,TRBJ1-3,TRBV11-2,once,CASSLVPRGNTIYF,TGTGCCAGCAGCTTAGTGCCCAGGGGAAACACCATATATTTT
NA,TRBJ1-2,TRBV5-8,NA,CASSLSQNYGYTF,TGTGCCAGCAGCTTGAGTCAGAACTATGGCTACACCTTC
NA,TRBJ2-1,TRBV7-9,NA,CASSPVSKSSYNEQFF,TGTGCCAGCAGCCCCGTGTCTAAAAGCTCCTACAATGAGCAGTTCTTC
NA,TRBJ1-3,TRBV5-6,few,CASSPSSGNTIYF,TGTGCCAGCAGCCCCTCCTCTGGAAACACCATATATTTT
NA,TRBJ2-2,TRBV11-3,NA,CASSNSFYRENGELFF,TGTGCCAGCAGCAATTCTTTTTACAGGGAAAACGGGGAGCTGTTTTTT
NA,TRBJ1-1,TRBV2,NA,CASSVDRTTEAFF,TGTGCCAGCAGCGTCGACAGGACCACTGAAGCTTTCTTT
TRBD2,TRBJ2-7,TRBV7-2,NA,CASSPTERGTYEQYF,TGTGCCAGCAGCCCAACGGAGCGGGGAACCTACGAGCAGTACTTC
NA,TRBJ2-5,TRBV7-2,NA,CASSLVSGERGTQYF,TGTGCCAGCAGCTTAGTATCCGGTGAAAGGGGGACCCAGTACTTC
NA,TRBJ2-5,TRBV7-2,NA,CASSPGETAEETQYF,TGTGCCAGCAGCCCGGGAGAGACAGCTGAAGAGACCCAGTACTTC
TRBD2,TRBJ2-2,TRBV4-1,few,CASSQLVGLVFPSGELFF,TGCGCCAGCAGCCAGTTAGTAGGACTAGTGTTCCCGTCCGGGGAGCTGTTTTTT
TRBD1,TRBJ2-3,TRBV29-1,NA,CSVARGRGDTQYF,TGCAGCGTTGCCAGGGGGCGCGGAGATACGCAGTATTTT
NA,TRBJ2-7,TRBV27,NA,CASSLISGYEQYF,TGTGCCAGCAGTTTGATTTCCGGGTACGAGCAGTACTTC
NA,TRBJ1-1,TRBV7-9,NA,CASSLALQEAFF,TGTGCCAGCAGCTTAGCGCTACAGGAAGCTTTCTTT